The rows below give T cell receptor beta chains drawn from one sample of a study of cytomegalovirus exposure and HLA in healthy donors. Data came from immunoSEQ multiplex PCR; TCRdb stores just in-frame clones and leaves some out. The data show some 140,000 clones, 79% seen once. The sample consisted of PBMCs. These receptors were obtained from a man aged 40-55 years in good health and CMV-seropositive. Both conserved end residues are part of each CDR3. D genes are given only for firm matches. Rows may omit the clone size; those that give it use once, few, many or a size class.

-,TRBV5-1,-,TRBJ2-3,TGCGCCAGCAGCCAGGACAGTTTTTCAGATACGCAGTATTTT,CASSQDSFSDTQYF
-,TRBV5-1,few,TRBJ2-7,TGCGCCAGCAGCTTGGAATCCCCGGGAGACGAGCAGTACTTC,CASSLESPGDEQYF
TRBD2,TRBV2,-,TRBJ2-2,TGTGCCAGCATGGGGAGCGGGAGTGCCGGGGAGCTGTTTTTT,CASMGSGSAGELFF
TRBD2,TRBV4-2,-,TRBJ2-7,TGTGCCAGCAGCCAAGAGGCTAGCGGGAGGTTCTCCTACGAGCAGTACTTC,CASSQEASGRFSYEQYF
TRBD2,TRBV5-1,-,TRBJ2-7,TGCGCCAGCAGCTTGTATTCTAGCGGGAGCAACGAGCAGTACTTC,CASSLYSSGSNEQYF
TRBD2,TRBV5-4,few,TRBJ2-7,TGTGCCAGCAGCTCCCCTAGCGGAATTTACGAGCAGTACTTC,CASSSPSGIYEQYF
-,TRBV11-2,-,TRBJ1-5,TGTGCCAGCAGCTCATTGCAGGGGATTGGTCAGCCCCAGCATTTT,CASSSLQGIGQPQHF
-,TRBV4-2,-,TRBJ2-7,TGTGCCAGCAGCGCCAAGGTAGCGTCCTACGAGCAGTACTTC,CASSAKVASYEQYF
-,TRBV28,once,TRBJ1-6,TGTGCCAGCAGTTTTTTCAGGAATTCACCCCTCCACTTT,CASSFFRNSPLHF
-,TRBV19,-,TRBJ2-1,TGTGCCAGTAGTAAGTCGGGGAATGAGCAGTTCTTC,CASSKSGNEQFF
-,TRBV27,-,TRBJ2-7,TGTGCCAGCAGTCCAGGGGCCGGCTACGAGCAGTACTTC,CASSPGAGYEQYF
TRBD2,TRBV7-2,-,TRBJ2-7,TGTGCCAGCAGCACCAGACTAGCGTTAAACGCTTACGAGCAGTACTTC,CASSTRLALNAYEQYF
TRBD1,TRBV7-6,-,TRBJ1-6,TGTGCCAGCAGCTTAGGTCATCGACAGGGAAAAAATTCACCCCTCCACTTT,CASSLGHRQGKNSPLHF
TRBD2,TRBV4-2,-,TRBJ2-7,TGTGCCAGCAGCCCCTCCCCGTGGCGGGAGGTCTACGAGCAGTACTTC,CASSPSPWREVYEQYF
-,TRBV7-2,once,TRBJ2-7,TGTGCCAGCAGCTTAGGGGGGGGCGTTCGCGAGCAGTACTTC,CASSLGGGVREQYF
TRBD2,TRBV30,-,TRBJ2-7,TGTGCCTGGAGTGTAATACTAGCGGGCCGCGAGCAGTACTTC,CAWSVILAGREQYF
TRBD1,TRBV27,-,TRBJ1-2,TGTGCCAGCAGTTTAAACAGGGGCTTAGGCTACACCTTC,CASSLNRGLGYTF
-,TRBV28,-,TRBJ1-3,TGTGCCAGCAGTTTGGCAGGGCAATTTGGAAACACCATATATTTT,CASSLAGQFGNTIYF
-,TRBV25-1,few,TRBJ1-2,TGTGCCAGCAGTCGTGACGGTCTCAGGGGCTACACCTTC,CASSRDGLRGYTF
TRBD1,TRBV6-5,-,TRBJ1-2,TGTGCCAGCAGCCAAAAAACAGGGGTCGGCTACACCTTC,CASSQKTGVGYTF
TRBD1,TRBV6-5,-,TRBJ2-7,TGTGCCAGCAGTACGCCGGGGACAGGCCGCTGGGAGCAGTACTTC,CASSTPGTGRWEQYF
TRBD2,TRBV5-1,-,TRBJ2-1,TGCGCCAGCAGCCAGGGACTAGCGGGAGCTGGTGAGCAGTTCTTC,CASSQGLAGAGEQFF
-,TRBV5-5,-,TRBJ1-2,TGTGCCAGCAGCTTCTTTGGGCGGGTTCATGGCTACACCTTC,CASSFFGRVHGYTF
-,TRBV30,few,TRBJ1-3,TGTGCCTGGAGCCCCACCCGGAACACCATATATTTT,CAWSPTRNTIYF
TRBD1,TRBV30,-,TRBJ1-2,TGTGCCTGGAGCCCAGGGGGCCATGGCTACACCTTC,CAWSPGGHGYTF
TRBD2,TRBV27,-,TRBJ2-1,TGTGCCAGCAGTGTCCAACTAGCGGACCACTCCTACAATGAGCAGTTCTTC,CASSVQLADHSYNEQFF
TRBD2,TRBV15,-,TRBJ2-1,TGTGCCACCAGCCCCGGGACTAGCGCTTACAATGAGCAGTTCTTC,CATSPGTSAYNEQFF
TRBD2,TRBV28,-,TRBJ2-1,TGTGCCAGCGGGCAGATAGCGGGAGGGCCCCCGAATGAGCAGTTCTTC,CASGQIAGGPPNEQFF
-,TRBV6-6,-,TRBJ1-2,TGTGCCAGCAGCCGCGACTCGGTAGGCTACACCTTC,CASSRDSVGYTF
-,TRBV5-6,-,TRBJ1-1,TGTGCCAGCAGCAAGACCGGCGGAAAGGCTTTCTTT,CASSKTGGKAFF
TRBD2,TRBV5-4,few,TRBJ2-3,TGTGCCAGCAGCTTCACGGGAGGGGGGGATACGCAGTATTTT,CASSFTGGGDTQYF
-,TRBV30,-,TRBJ1-5,TGTGCCTGGAGTGTAGGTGACAGTGGCAATCAGCCCCAGCATTTT,CAWSVGDSGNQPQHF
TRBD1,TRBV29-1,-,TRBJ2-2,TGCAGCGTCCACGGACAGGGGCACACCGGGGAGCTGTTTTTT,CSVHGQGHTGELFF
-,TRBV6-5,-,TRBJ2-7,TGTGCCAGCAGTTACTCCCTATCCTACGAGCAGTACTTC,CASSYSLSYEQYF
TRBD2,TRBV15,-,TRBJ2-2,TGTGCCACCAGCAGGGAGGCGAGCGGGAGGACCGGGGAGCTGTTTTTT,CATSREASGRTGELFF
TRBD1,TRBV27,-,TRBJ2-1,TGTGCCAGCAGCACCCAGGGACAGCGACCCAATGAGCAGTTCTTC,CASSTQGQRPNEQFF
TRBD2,TRBV5-1,-,TRBJ2-7,TGCGCCAGCAGCTTGGGGACTAGCGGGAGGGCCTACGAGCAGTACTTC,CASSLGTSGRAYEQYF
TRBD1,TRBV2,-,TRBJ1-2,TGTGCCAGCAGTACCGGGACAGGAGTTTATGGCTACACCTTC,CASSTGTGVYGYTF
-,TRBV18,once,TRBJ2-5,TGTGCCAGCTCACTTCGACTTTCCGAAGAGACCCAGTACTTC,CASSLRLSEETQYF
-,TRBV19,-,TRBJ2-7,TGTGCCAGTAGCATAAGTAGGGAGACCTACGAGCAGTACTTC,CASSISRETYEQYF
TRBD2,TRBV7-9,few,TRBJ2-7,TGTGCCAGCAGCACCGGGACTAGCGGGATCATAACAGGCGAGCAGTACTTC,CASSTGTSGIITGEQYF
TRBD2,TRBV7-3,-,TRBJ2-3,TGTGCCAGCAGCCCCGGGACTAGCGTCGGTAGCACAGATACGCAGTATTTT,CASSPGTSVGSTDTQYF
TRBD2,TRBV19,-,TRBJ2-1,TGTGCCAGTAGTATGGTACTAGCGGGAAAGACCAATGAGCAGTTCTTC,CASSMVLAGKTNEQFF
TRBD1,TRBV6-1,-,TRBJ1-1,TGTGCCAGCAGTATCGACAGGGGTATGAACACTGAAGCTTTCTTT,CASSIDRGMNTEAFF
TRBD2,TRBV5-1,-,TRBJ2-7,TGCGCCAGCGCGACTAGCGGGAGAGGTGAGCAGTACTTC,CASATSGRGEQYF
-,TRBV27,-,TRBJ2-1,TGTGCCAGCAGTTTAGCTCCCAGCTCCTACAATGAGCAGTTCTTC,CASSLAPSSYNEQFF
TRBD1,TRBV5-6,-,TRBJ1-3,TGTGCCAGCAGCTTGGCCAATACTTTTATGGGGACAGTAAGAAACACCATATATTTT,CASSLANTFMGTVRNTIYF
-,TRBV29-1,-,TRBJ2-5,TGCAGCGTTGGAAGGGGAAGGGGTGGGGAGACCCAGTACTTC,CSVGRGRGGETQYF